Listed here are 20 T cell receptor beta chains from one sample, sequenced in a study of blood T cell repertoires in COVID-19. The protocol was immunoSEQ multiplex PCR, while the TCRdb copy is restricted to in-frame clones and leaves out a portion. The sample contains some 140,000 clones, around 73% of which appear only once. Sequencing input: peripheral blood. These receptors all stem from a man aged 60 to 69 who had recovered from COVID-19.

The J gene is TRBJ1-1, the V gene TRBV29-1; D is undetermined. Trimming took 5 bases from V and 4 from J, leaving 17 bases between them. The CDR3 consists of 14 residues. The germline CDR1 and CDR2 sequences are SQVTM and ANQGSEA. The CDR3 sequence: CSVLKAQAGTEAFF. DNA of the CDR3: TGCAGCGTTTTGAAAGCCCAGGCCGGCACTGAAGCTTTCTTT.

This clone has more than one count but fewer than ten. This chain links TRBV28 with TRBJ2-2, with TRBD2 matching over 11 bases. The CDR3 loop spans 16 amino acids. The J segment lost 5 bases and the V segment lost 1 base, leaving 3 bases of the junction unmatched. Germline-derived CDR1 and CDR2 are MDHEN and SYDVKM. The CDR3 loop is CASSLYSGRATGELFF. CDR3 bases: TGTGCCAGCAGTTTATATAGCGGGAGGGCGACCGGGGAGCTGTTTTTT.

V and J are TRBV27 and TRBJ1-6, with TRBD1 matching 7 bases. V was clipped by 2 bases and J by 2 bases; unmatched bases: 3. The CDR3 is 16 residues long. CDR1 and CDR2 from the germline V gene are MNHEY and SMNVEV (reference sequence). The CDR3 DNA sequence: TGTGCCAGCAGTTTAATTACAGGGGCCTATAATTCACCCCTCCACTTT. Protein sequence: CASSLITGAYNSPLHF.

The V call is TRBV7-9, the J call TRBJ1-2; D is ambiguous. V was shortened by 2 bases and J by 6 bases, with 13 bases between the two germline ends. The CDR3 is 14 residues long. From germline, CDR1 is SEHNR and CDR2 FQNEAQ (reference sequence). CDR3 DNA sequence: TGTGCCAGCAGCTTACCTGTCGGCGGGGATGGCTACACCTTC. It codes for CASSLPVGGDGYTF.

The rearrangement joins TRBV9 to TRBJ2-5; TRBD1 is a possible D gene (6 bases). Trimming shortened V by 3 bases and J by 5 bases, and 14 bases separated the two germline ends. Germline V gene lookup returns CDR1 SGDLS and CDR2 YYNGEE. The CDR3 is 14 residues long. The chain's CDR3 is CASSGPQGSETQYF. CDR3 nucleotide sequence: TGTGCCAGCAGCGGTCCACAGGGATCGGAGACCCAGTACTTC.

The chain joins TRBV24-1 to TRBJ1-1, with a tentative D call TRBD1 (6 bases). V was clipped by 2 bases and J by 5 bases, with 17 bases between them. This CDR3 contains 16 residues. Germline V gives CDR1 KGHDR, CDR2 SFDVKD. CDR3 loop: CATSDSSLQGWTEAFF. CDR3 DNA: TGTGCCACCAGTGATTCCTCCTTACAGGGATGGACTGAAGCTTTCTTT.

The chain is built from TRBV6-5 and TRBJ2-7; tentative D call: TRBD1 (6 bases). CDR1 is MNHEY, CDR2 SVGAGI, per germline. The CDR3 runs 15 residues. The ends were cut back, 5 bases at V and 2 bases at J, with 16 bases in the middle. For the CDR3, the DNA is TGTGCCAGCAGTCTGAGGACAGCCAACCCCTACGAGCAGTACTTC. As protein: CASSLRTANPYEQYF.

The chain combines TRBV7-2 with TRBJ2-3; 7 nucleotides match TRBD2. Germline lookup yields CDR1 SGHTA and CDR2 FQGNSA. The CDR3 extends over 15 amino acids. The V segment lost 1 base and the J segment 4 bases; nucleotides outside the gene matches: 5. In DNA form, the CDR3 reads TGTGCCAGCAGCTTAGATAGCGGGCCGCCAGATACGCAGTATTTT. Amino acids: CASSLDSGPPDTQYF.

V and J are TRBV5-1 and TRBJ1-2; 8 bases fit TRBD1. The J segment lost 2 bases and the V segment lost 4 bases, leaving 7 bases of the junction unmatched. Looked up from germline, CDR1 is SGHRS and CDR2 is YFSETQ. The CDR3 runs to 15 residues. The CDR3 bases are TGCGCCAGCAGCCCGGAGACAGGGGCGAACTATGGCTACACCTTC. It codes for CASSPETGANYGYTF. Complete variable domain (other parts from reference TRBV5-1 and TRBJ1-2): KAGVTQTPRYLIKTRGQQVTLSCSPISGHRSVSWYQQTPGQGLQFLFEYFSETQRNKGNFPGRFSGRQFSNSRSEMNVSTLELGDSALYLCASSPETGANYGYTFGSGTRLTVV.

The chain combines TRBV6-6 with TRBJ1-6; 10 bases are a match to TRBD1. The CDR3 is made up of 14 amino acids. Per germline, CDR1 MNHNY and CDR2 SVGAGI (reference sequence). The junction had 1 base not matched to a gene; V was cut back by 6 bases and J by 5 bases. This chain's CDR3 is CASSGQGDNSPLHF. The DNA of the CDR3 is TGTGCCAGCAGCGGACAGGGGGATAATTCACCCCTCCACTTT.

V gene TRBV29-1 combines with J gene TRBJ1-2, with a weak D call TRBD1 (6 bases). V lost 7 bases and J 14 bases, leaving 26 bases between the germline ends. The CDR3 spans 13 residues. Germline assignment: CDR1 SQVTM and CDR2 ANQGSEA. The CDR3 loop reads CSAGGGGIQARTF. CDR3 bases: TGCAGCGCTGGGGGAGGGGGGATTCAGGCTAGGACCTTC.

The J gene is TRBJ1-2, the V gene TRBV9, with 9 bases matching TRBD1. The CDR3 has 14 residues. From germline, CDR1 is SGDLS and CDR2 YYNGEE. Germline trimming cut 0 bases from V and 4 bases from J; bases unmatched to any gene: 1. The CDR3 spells CASSVEDRGYGYTF. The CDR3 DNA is TGTGCCAGCAGCGTAGAGGACAGGGGCTATGGCTACACCTTC.

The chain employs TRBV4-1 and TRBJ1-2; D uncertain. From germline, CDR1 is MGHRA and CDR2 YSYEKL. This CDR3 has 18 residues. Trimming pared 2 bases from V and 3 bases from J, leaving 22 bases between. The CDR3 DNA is TGCGCCAGCAGCCAAATTGTCCCGCCCGCGGGAGTGGACTATGGCTACACCTTC. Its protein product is CASSQIVPPAGVDYGYTF.

CDR3 residues: CASRVDRGGLSGYTF. CDR3 bases: TGTGCCAGCAGAGTAGACAGGGGTGGATTAAGTGGCTACACCTTC. J is TRBJ1-2 and V is TRBV28, with TRBD1 matching over 8 bases. This CDR3 has 15 amino acids. Germline V lookup: CDR1 MDHEN, CDR2 SYDVKM. The V and J ends lost 6 bases and 7 bases, in that order; junction bases with no gene match: 13.

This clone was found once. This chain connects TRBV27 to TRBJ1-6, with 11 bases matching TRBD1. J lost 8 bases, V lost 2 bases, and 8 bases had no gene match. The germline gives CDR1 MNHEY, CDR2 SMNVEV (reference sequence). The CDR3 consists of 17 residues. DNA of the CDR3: TGTGCCAGCAGTTTAATAGGGGGACAGGGGGTTTATTCACCCCTCCACTTT. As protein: CASSLIGGQGVYSPLHF.

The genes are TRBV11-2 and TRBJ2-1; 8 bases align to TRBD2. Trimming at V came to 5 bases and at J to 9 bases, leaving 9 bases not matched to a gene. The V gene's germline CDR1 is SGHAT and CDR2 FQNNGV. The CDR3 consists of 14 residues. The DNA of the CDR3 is TGTGCCAGCAGCCCATCCAGCGGGAGCCGTGAGCAGTTCTTC. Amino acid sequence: CASSPSSGSREQFF. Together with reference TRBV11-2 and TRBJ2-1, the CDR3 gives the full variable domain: EAGVAQSPRYKIIEKRQSVAFWCNPISGHATLYWYQQILGQGPKLLIQFQNNGVVDDSQLPKDRFSAERLKGVDSTLKIQPAKLEDSAVYLCASSPSSGSREQFFGPGTRLTVL.

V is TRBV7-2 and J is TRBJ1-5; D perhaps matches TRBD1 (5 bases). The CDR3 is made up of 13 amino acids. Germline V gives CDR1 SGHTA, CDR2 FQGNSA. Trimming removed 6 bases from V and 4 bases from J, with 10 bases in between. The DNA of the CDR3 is TGTGCCAGCAGTCAGGGTCCGAATCAGCCCCAGCATTTT. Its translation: CASSQGPNQPQHF.

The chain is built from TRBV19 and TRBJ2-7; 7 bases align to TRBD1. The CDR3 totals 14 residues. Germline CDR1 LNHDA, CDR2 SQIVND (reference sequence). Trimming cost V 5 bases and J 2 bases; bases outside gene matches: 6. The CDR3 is CASSLRDRPYEQYF. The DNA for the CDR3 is TGTGCCAGTAGTCTCCGGGACAGACCCTACGAGCAGTACTTC.

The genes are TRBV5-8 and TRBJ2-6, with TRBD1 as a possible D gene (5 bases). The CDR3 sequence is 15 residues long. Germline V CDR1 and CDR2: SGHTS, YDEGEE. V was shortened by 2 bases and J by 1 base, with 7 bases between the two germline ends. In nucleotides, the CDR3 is TGTGCCAGCAGCTTATACAGGTCTGGGGCCAACGTCCTGACTTTC. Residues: CASSLYRSGANVLTF.

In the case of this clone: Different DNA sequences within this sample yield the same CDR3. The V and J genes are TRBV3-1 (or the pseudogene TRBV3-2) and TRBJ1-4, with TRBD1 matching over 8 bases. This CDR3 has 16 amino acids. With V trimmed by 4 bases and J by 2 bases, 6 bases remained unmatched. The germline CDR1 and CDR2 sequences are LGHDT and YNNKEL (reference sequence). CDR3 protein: CASSPFRTGTNEKLFF. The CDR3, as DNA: TGTGCCAGCAGCCCTTTCCGGACAGGGACTAATGAAAAACTGTTTTTT.